Each of the 23 T cell receptor beta chains below was sequenced from the same sample in a study of T cell responses to AZD1222 COVID-19 vaccine. Assay used: immunoSEQ multiplex PCR; TCRdb lists only in-frame clones, some missing. This sample yields around 170,000 clones, of which under 95% are seen a single time; over 0.75% belongs to the top ten. Sequences were derived from peripheral blood, sampled on day 0 of AZD1222 vaccination. The receptors shown here come from an adult in good health.

The chain has TRBV6-2 or TRBV6-3 and TRBJ2-1, with D perhaps matching TRBD1 (5 bases). CDR3 length: 14 amino acids. Germline assignment: CDR1 MNHEY and CDR2 SVGEGT. The V end lost 5 bases, the J end lost 4 bases, and 12 bases lay between the germline ends. CDR3 sequence: CASSPGSGYNEQFF. The CDR3 DNA sequence: TGTGCCAGCAGTCCAGGGTCAGGGTACAATGAGCAGTTCTTC.

The chain has TRBV3-1 (or the pseudogene TRBV3-2) and TRBJ2-7, with 8 bases aligning to TRBD2. The CDR3 has 14 residues. CDR1 is LGHDT and CDR2 is YNNKEL in the germline V gene (reference sequence). V gave up 4 bases and J gave up 4 bases; unmatched junction bases: 6. The CDR3 here is CASSPDGGAYEQYF. CDR3 in DNA: TGTGCCAGCAGCCCCGACGGGGGGGCTTACGAGCAGTACTTC.

The chain is built from TRBV4-2 and TRBJ2-3; TRBD2 matches at 15 bases. The CDR3 extends over 16 amino acids. In germline, CDR1 is LGHNA, CDR2 YNFKEQ. Unmatched junction bases numbered 0, after V lost 1 base and J lost 4 bases. CDR3 DNA: TGTGCCAGCAGCCAAGGGACTAGCGGGGGGGCAGATACGCAGTATTTT. It specifies CASSQGTSGGADTQYF.

The chain combines TRBV9 with TRBJ2-5; no definite D call. V was clipped by 0 bases and J by 1 base, with 7 bases between them. CDR3 length: 14 amino acids. Germline CDR1 is SGDLS and CDR2 is YYNGEE. The DNA of the CDR3 is TGTGCCAGCAGCGTAGGGGTTAGCCAAGAGACCCAGTACTTC. Amino acid sequence: CASSVGVSQETQYF.

The chain joins TRBV19 to TRBJ1-1; possibly TRBD1 for D (6 bases). The CDR3 runs to 15 residues. The V end was cut by 6 bases, the J end by 5 bases, with 19 bases between. Per the germline V gene, CDR1 is LNHDA and CDR2 is SQIVND (reference sequence). In DNA form, the CDR3 reads TGTGCCAGTAGCACATCTGAGGGGGTAGGGACTGAAGCTTTCTTT. It specifies CASSTSEGVGTEAFF.

V gene TRBV3-1 (or the pseudogene TRBV3-2) combines with J gene TRBJ1-5, with TRBD1 as a possible D gene (6 bases). The CDR3 runs 15 residues. V was trimmed by 5 bases and J by 3 bases, leaving 14 bases between them. Per the germline V gene, CDR1 is LGHDT and CDR2 is YNNKEL (reference sequence). The CDR3 loop reads CASSSDSRSNQPQHF. The CDR3 DNA is TGTGCCAGCAGCTCGGACAGCCGTTCCAATCAGCCCCAGCATTTT.

The chain is built from TRBV11-1 and TRBJ1-6; D remains ambiguous. Trimming stripped 6 bases from V and 7 bases from J, with 7 bases between. Germline V gene sequence: CDR1 SGHAT, CDR2 FQDESV (reference sequence). The CDR3 loop spans 12 amino acids. CDR3 sequence: CASSFRNSPLHF. CDR3 coding DNA: TGTGCCAGCAGTTTCAGAAATTCACCCCTCCACTTT.

The rearrangement uses TRBV10-1 and TRBJ2-5; D ambiguous. The CDR3 covers 18 residues. Trimming removed 6 bases at V and 1 base at J, with 24 bases between. Germline V gene lookup returns CDR1 WNHNN and CDR2 SYGVQD (reference sequence). CDR3 region: CASSEDYRTTRLQETQYF. The CDR3 DNA sequence: TGCGCCAGCAGCGAAGATTATCGGACCACGCGACTCCAAGAGACCCAGTACTTC.

In this sample, this clone turned up once. J is TRBJ2-5 and V is TRBV6-5, with 11 positions matching TRBD2. V dropped 6 bases and J dropped 5; count of bases not matched to a gene: 5. This CDR3 has 14 amino acids. Germline loops: CDR1 MNHEY, CDR2 SVGAGI. The CDR3 DNA sequence: TGTGCCAGCAGCCTCAGACTAGCGGGGGAGACCCAGTACTTC. Amino acid sequence: CASSLRLAGETQYF.

This clone occurred once. This chain joins TRBV2 and TRBJ2-3; D is perhaps TRBD1 or TRBD2 (6 bases each). Germline loops: CDR1 SNHLY, CDR2 FYNNEI. The germline V and J ends were trimmed by 5 bases and 1 base, with 10 bases remaining between them. CDR3 length: 14 amino acids. CDR3 in amino acids: CASSSGAGTDTQYF. The CDR3 DNA reads TGTGCCAGCAGTTCGGGGGCGGGCACAGATACGCAGTATTTT. The variable domain in full, completed from reference TRBV2 and TRBJ2-3, reads EPEVTQTPSHQVTQMGQEVILRCVPISNHLYFYWYRQILGQKVEFLVSFYNNEISEKSEIFDDQFSVERPDGSNFTLKIRSTKLEDSAMYFCASSSGAGTDTQYFGPGTRLTVL.

This chain joins TRBV27 and TRBJ1-6; a possible D gene is TRBD1 (6 bases). This CDR3 contains 16 residues. Looked up from germline, CDR1 is MNHEY and CDR2 is SMNVEV (reference sequence). Trimming shortened V by 7 bases and J by 10 bases, and 23 bases separated the two germline ends. The CDR3 here is CASTRLKDSKDSPLHF. The DNA for the CDR3 is TGTGCCAGCACCAGGTTAAAGGACAGTAAGGACTCACCCCTCCACTTT.

DNA of the CDR3: TGTGCCAGCCGGGACAGCTTCTACGAGCAGTACTTC. Translated: CASRDSFYEQYF. This sequence joins TRBV2 and TRBJ2-7, with TRBD1 matching over 7 bases. This CDR3 is built from 12 residues. V dropped 8 bases and J dropped 3; count of bases not matched to a gene: 4. Germline-derived CDR1 and CDR2 are SNHLY and FYNNEI.

V and J are TRBV4-3 and TRBJ2-7; 9 bases align to TRBD1. CDR3 length equals 14 residues. The germline gives CDR1 LGHNA, CDR2 YSLEER. V lost 4 bases and J lost 6; bases outside the gene matches: 7. Here the CDR3 reads CASSRDRATGEQYF. The CDR3 DNA is TGCGCCAGCAGCCGGGACAGGGCGACGGGCGAGCAGTACTTC.

This chain uses TRBV5-1 with TRBJ2-3, with 11 bases that match TRBD2. J lost 3 bases, V lost 0 bases, and 6 bases had no gene match. This CDR3 comprises 17 residues. Germline CDR1 and CDR2: SGHRS and YFSETQ. In nucleotides, the CDR3 is TGCGCCAGCAGCTTGGGGGCTAGCGGGGGGCGTACAGATACGCAGTATTTT. This translates into CASSLGASGGRTDTQYF.

V and J are TRBV5-4 and TRBJ2-5; D may correspond to TRBD1 or TRBD2 (6 bases each). This CDR3 spans 14 amino acids. Trimming took off 6 bases at V and 6 bases at J, with 18 bases between the two ends. The germline gives CDR1 SGHNT, CDR2 YYREEE (reference sequence). The CDR3 spells CASMNLGGAKTQYF. CDR3 sequence (DNA): TGTGCCAGCATGAATTTGGGGGGCGCAAAGACCCAGTACTTC.

This sequence joins TRBV7-3 and TRBJ2-1; 7 bases fit TRBD2. The J segment lost 12 bases and the V segment lost 5 bases, leaving 7 bases of the junction unmatched. Germline CDR1 is SGHTA and CDR2 is FQGTGA. The CDR3 has 12 amino acids. CDR3: CASSAWGGAQFF. The CDR3 nucleotides read TGTGCCAGCAGCGCCTGGGGAGGGGCGCAGTTCTTC.

The chain links TRBV5-1 to TRBJ1-3; 11 nucleotides agree with TRBD1. The CDR3 loop spans 16 amino acids. V lost 4 bases to trimming and J lost 2 bases; unmatched junction nucleotides: 5. Germline loops: CDR1 SGHRS, CDR2 YFSETQ. The CDR3 here is CASSAGDRGAGNTIYF. In DNA, the CDR3 is TGCGCCAGCAGCGCGGGGGACAGGGGGGCTGGAAACACCATATATTTT. The full variable domain, completed using reference TRBV5-1 and TRBJ1-3, is KAGVTQTPRYLIKTRGQQVTLSCSPISGHRSVSWYQQTPGQGLQFLFEYFSETQRNKGNFPGRFSGRQFSNSRSEMNVSTLELGDSALYLCASSAGDRGAGNTIYFGEGSWLTVV.

The chain carries TRBV15 and TRBJ1-6; D is uncertain. Trimming cost V 3 bases and J 8 bases, with 5 bases left between them. The CDR3 runs to 12 residues. The germline gives CDR1 LNHNV, CDR2 YYDKDF (reference sequence). This CDR3 is CATSRRDSPLHF. Written as DNA, the CDR3 is TGTGCCACCAGCAGGCGGGATTCACCCCTCCACTTT.

V usage is TRBV20-1 and J usage is TRBJ1-2, with D tentatively TRBD1 (5 bases). Looked up from germline, CDR1 is DFQATT and CDR2 is SNEGSKA (reference sequence). The CDR3 sequence is 14 residues long. Between the trimmed V and J ends, which lost 3 bases and 0 bases, there was a span of 11 bases. The CDR3, as DNA: TGCAGTGCTAGTGACGGGGACCCTAACTATGGCTACACCTTC. Translated, it gives CSASDGDPNYGYTF.

V gene TRBV3-1 (or the pseudogene TRBV3-2) combines with J gene TRBJ1-2; D call uncertain. The CDR3 runs 13 residues. Trimming took off 4 bases at V and 1 base at J, with 7 bases between the two ends. The germline gives CDR1 LGHDT, CDR2 YNNKEL (reference sequence). In nucleotides, the CDR3 is TGTGCCAGCAGCCCTGGCAGTAACTATGGCTACACCTTC. This encodes CASSPGSNYGYTF.

V and J are TRBV7-2 and TRBJ2-3; D is possibly TRBD1 (6 bases). The V gene lost 5 bases and the J gene lost 11 bases, with 23 bases spanning the gap. The CDR3 totals 15 residues. Germline-derived CDR1 and CDR2 are SGHTA and FQGNSA. This CDR3 reads CASSPDPGQVRGQYF. CDR3 sequence (DNA): TGTGCCAGCAGCCCAGACCCGGGACAAGTGAGGGGGCAGTATTTT.

In DNA form, the CDR3 reads TGTGCCAGTAGTATAGATCGGCTAGCGGACCACAATGAGCAGTTCTTC. Residues: CASSIDRLADHNEQFF. The gene calls are TRBV19 and TRBJ2-1; 7 nucleotides agree with TRBD2. Germline-derived CDR1 and CDR2 are LNHDA and SQIVND (reference sequence). With 0 bases clipped from V and 5 bases from J, the junction kept 7 bases outside the gene matches. The CDR3 spans 16 residues. Complete variable domain (other parts from reference TRBV19 and TRBJ2-1): DGGITQSPKYLFRKEGQNVTLSCEQNLNHDAMYWYRQDPGQGLRLIYYSQIVNDFQKGDIAEGYSVSREKKESFPLTVTSAQKNPTAFYLCASSIDRLADHNEQFFGPGTRLTVL.

The chain recombines TRBV5-1 with TRBJ2-1; D is perhaps TRBD1 (5 bases). The germline V gene encodes CDR1 SGHRS and CDR2 YFSETQ. The V and J ends lost 0 bases and 4 bases respectively, with 11 bases between them. The CDR3 spans 15 residues. CDR3: CASSLAIAGYNEQFF. In DNA, the CDR3 is TGCGCCAGCAGCTTGGCCATAGCAGGGTACAATGAGCAGTTCTTC.